This TCR beta chain was captured in a study of blood T cell repertoires in COVID-19 (dated by TCRdb to 2019 to 2021). About the full investigation: Samples from collaborators originated in the United States, Italy and Spain and spanned both the acute and convalescent phases of COVID-19. The material from the prospective study consisted of cDNA or gDNA derived from T cells, B-cell-depleted T cells, or PBMCs. Subjects who had been exposed to COVID-19, were actively infected with it, or had recovered from it provided the deeply sampled blood TCRbeta repertoires that made up the dataset. The repertoires were released in a freely available public database intended as a resource for research on the immune response to SARS-CoV-2. Samples came from the ongoing ImmuneRACE study (first 160 participants) plus 1,254 subjects from 6 global collaborators. Nearly every sample came with metadata listing a de-identified subject ID, COVID-19 status, age in years and sex. Where available, HLA class I and class II types were obtained from metadata supplied by the sample provider rather than from assay-based typing.

What the research found in general, with its limitations: The quantity of clinical and demographic metadata differed by source and by participant and was supplied without curation.

In regard to this clone: Its specific antigen is unknown. Per-nucleotide qualities are absent, and no much larger clonotype sits a single base away.

The CDR3 spans 16 residues, from the cysteine through the phenylalanine. CDR3 DNA is the only sequence kept; it has 48 bases, read in frame from the first base. V and J lose 0 bases and 4 bases, and a span of 15 bases separates them. Via the germline V gene, CDR1 is MGHRA and CDR2 YSYEKL. TCRbeta CDR3 regions were amplified from genomic DNA using the immunoSEQ Assay, a bias-controlled multiplex PCR. The authors' pipeline ran thus. Nucleated cell counts per sample were estimated from amplification of reference gene primers within the assay. To quantify the absolute abundance of each unique TCRbeta CDR3 rearrangement, sequence reads were collapsed and filtered. Productive Simpson clonality was computed per sample as the square root of Simpson's diversity index over productive rearrangements. Not all clones reach the TCRdb copy of this immuneACCESS table, which keeps in-frame sequences only. Checked studies attribute under half of the gap to unresolved V genes and leave the rest unexplained. The DNA gave D and trimming, while V, J and clone size come from that table. The sample contains roughly 520,000 clones, 88% of them found a single time. Together, the top ten hold 1.5% to 2% of the sample.

Participants in the prospective study were enrolled through a virtual design, were aged 18 to 89 years, and lived in about 25 United States geographic areas. In the prospective study, cohorts were assigned on the basis of participant-reported clinical history obtained from a screening survey and a study questionnaire. ImmuneRACE Cohort 3 recovered participants were defined by two consecutive negative NP/OP PCR tests, healthcare professional clearance, or symptom resolution. In the prospective study, mobile phlebotomists collected whole blood, serum and a nasopharyngeal or oropharyngeal swab from each participant. Additional blood draws and questionnaires over a 2-month period could optionally be provided by prospective study participants. Prospective study blood samples were shipped either frozen or at room temperature before DNA extraction.

The V and J genes are TRBV4-1 and TRBJ1-2; possibly the D gene is TRBD1, per 5 matching bases. This receptor was obtained from a woman in her 40s who had recovered from COVID-19. Source material: PBMCs or T cells enriched from blood (not recorded which). The nucleotide sequence is given as TGCGCCAGCAGCCAAGATCGGAGGGGATGGGGCTATGGCTACACCTTC. The encoded protein is CASSQDRRGWGYGYTF.